Below, 11 T cell receptor beta chains from the same sample are listed, as sequenced in a study of shared clonotypes between healthy human individuals. Naive CD8 cells, CD45RO-negative and positively selected for CCR7, excluded terminally differentiated effector memory CD45RA+ cells. Here immunoSEQ multiplex PCR was the method, and the copy in TCRdb shows in-frame clones only, minus some. The table shows about 2 million clones, with just under 95% occurring only once. Sequencing was carried out using naive CD8+ T cells sorted from blood. These receptors all come from a man aged 18 to 35 in good health.

This clone came up a few times. The V gene is TRBV5-1, the J gene TRBJ2-7, with D perhaps TRBD2 (5 bases). CDR1 is SGHRS, CDR2 YFSETQ, per germline. The CDR3 runs to 11 residues. The germline V and J ends were trimmed by 4 bases and 6 bases, with 8 bases remaining between them. The DNA of the CDR3 is TGCGCCAGCAGCATGGCGGGCGAGCAGTACTTC. Its protein is CASSMAGEQYF.

This clone was picked up a small number of times. The chain joins TRBV2 to TRBJ2-7; tentative D call: TRBD2 (6 bases). This CDR3 contains 13 residues. Between the trimmed V and J ends, which lost 5 bases and 6 bases, there was a span of 14 bases. Germline V gives CDR1 SNHLY, CDR2 FYNNEI. As DNA, the CDR3 is TGTGCCAGCAGTCCCGGGACTCCGAGCGAGCAGTACTTC. Translated, it gives CASSPGTPSEQYF.

J is TRBJ2-1 and V is TRBV6-5; TRBD1 matches 7 bases. Germline CDR1 MNHEY, CDR2 SVGAGI. The CDR3 loop spans 15 amino acids. V was clipped by 6 bases and J by 4 bases; unmatched bases: 9. Here the CDR3 DNA reads TGTGCCAGCAGCACAGGGGCATGGGGGTACAATGAGCAGTTCTTC. Encoded protein: CASSTGAWGYNEQFF.

The genes are TRBV7-3 and TRBJ2-1; 12 positions match TRBD1. CDR1 is SGHTA and CDR2 is FQGTGA in the germline V gene. The ends lost 2 bases at V and 7 bases at J; junction bases unmatched: 6. The CDR3 sequence is 16 residues long. The CDR3 spells CASSLGTGQGANEQFF. Here the CDR3 DNA reads TGTGCCAGCAGCTTAGGTACGGGACAGGGGGCGAATGAGCAGTTCTTC.

The chain links TRBV7-8 to TRBJ1-5; 7 nucleotides match TRBD1. This CDR3 has 17 residues. Germline V gene data show CDR1 as SGHVS and CDR2 as FQNEAQ. V shed 0 bases, J shed 1 base, and the junction held 6 bases outside the gene matches. The CDR3 coding sequence is TGTGCCAGCAGCTTAGCCGGTGCAGGGGGGAGCAATCAGCCCCAGCATTTT. Translation gives CASSLAGAGGSNQPQHF.

This sequence joins TRBV30 and TRBJ1-4; D possibly corresponds to TRBD1 (5 bases). The length of the CDR3 is 16 residues. Trimming removed 2 bases at V and 3 bases at J, with 16 bases between. Germline-derived CDR1 and CDR2 are GTSNPN and SVGIG (reference sequence). Here the CDR3 reads CAWSTGRGSANEKLFF. CDR3 coding DNA: TGTGCCTGGAGTACCGGACGGGGGTCGGCTAATGAAAAACTGTTTTTT.

The chain is built from TRBV2 and TRBJ2-7; D is uncertain. The CDR3 is 20 amino acids. V dropped 6 bases and J dropped 0 bases, with 30 bases sitting between them. Germline V gene data show CDR1 as SNHLY and CDR2 as FYNNEI. CDR3 DNA: TGTGCCAGCAGCGAGACTTTAGACCGGAAACGAACCTCCAGCTCCTACGAGCAGTACTTC. This encodes CASSETLDRKRTSSSYEQYF.

The V and J genes are TRBV30 and TRBJ1-4; TRBD1 might be the D (5 bases). The CDR3 consists of 14 residues. The V and J ends lost 4 bases and 8 bases respectively, with 17 bases between them. Germline values: CDR1 GTSNPN, CDR2 SVGIG (reference sequence). CDR3 bases: TGTGCCTGGACCTTGCCGGGACTAGGGGAAAAACTGTTTTTT. Translated, it gives CAWTLPGLGEKLFF. The variable domain in full, with the rest retrieved from reference TRBV30 and TRBJ1-4, is SQTIHQWPATLVQPVGSPLSLECTVEGTSNPNLYWYRQAAGRGLQLLFYSVGIGQISSEVPQNLSASRPQDRQFILSSKKLLLSDSGFYLCAWTLPGLGEKLFFGSGTQLSVL.

The chain couples TRBV11-3 to TRBJ2-2; D not resolved. V lost 4 bases, J lost 4 bases, and 1 base lay in between. This CDR3 has 11 residues. Germline CDR1 SGHNT, CDR2 YENEEA. The DNA for the CDR3 is TGTGCCAGCAGCTCCACCGGGGAGCTGTTTTTT. Amino acid sequence: CASSSTGELFF.

This chain links TRBV5-1 with TRBJ1-1; D is ambiguous. CDR3 length equals 14 residues. The germline V gene has CDR1 SGHRS and CDR2 YFSETQ. V dropped 2 bases and J dropped 0 bases, with 8 bases sitting between them. This chain's CDR3 is CASSFRAVNTEAFF. The CDR3 DNA sequence: TGCGCCAGCAGCTTTCGGGCCGTGAACACTGAAGCTTTCTTT.

The chain joins TRBV29-1 to TRBJ2-5; D gene unclear. V was shortened by 5 bases and J by 7 bases, with 11 bases between the two germline ends. The CDR3 has 11 residues. Germline V gene data show CDR1 as SQVTM and CDR2 as ANQGSEA. The CDR3 sequence: CSVLYSGTQYF. CDR3 bases: TGCAGCGTTCTATATTCCGGGACCCAGTACTTC.